This T cell receptor beta chain is drawn from a study of blood T cells in healthy people across ages. The overall study: Using template switching, researchers captured about one barcoded beta molecule for each two T cells.

On this clonotype: Antigen specificity is unknown. This may be a read error, as it is one base from a much larger clone.

With a J-beta primer mix and a sample-barcoded 5' primer, a second PCR ran about 7 to 11 cycles. Each cDNA molecule was tagged by a template-switch adaptor with 12 random nucleotides. TCRdb redid the calling of the 5' RACE reads with MiXCR, one entry per CDR3 protein. The data show some 750,000 distinct CDR3 sequences, with over 20% seen just once and less than 25% held by the top ten. Notes on the study in general: Estimates based on one million T cells were treated as lower bounds. Long-lived donors carried more naive CD4+ cells and greater diversity than aged donors.

Trimming at V came to 5 bases and at J to 4 bases, leaving 10 bases not matched to a gene. The V gene's germline CDR1 is SQVTM and CDR2 ANQGSEA. The CDR3 has 14 amino acids. This receptor was taken from a man in his sixties or seventies in good health. The chain carries TRBV29-1 and TRBJ2-5; 7 nucleotides line up with TRBD2. Sequenced sample: blood. CDR3 sequence: CSVSTSRTPETQYF. DNA for the CDR3: TGCAGCGTTTCGACTAGCAGGACGCCAGAGACCCAGTACTTC.